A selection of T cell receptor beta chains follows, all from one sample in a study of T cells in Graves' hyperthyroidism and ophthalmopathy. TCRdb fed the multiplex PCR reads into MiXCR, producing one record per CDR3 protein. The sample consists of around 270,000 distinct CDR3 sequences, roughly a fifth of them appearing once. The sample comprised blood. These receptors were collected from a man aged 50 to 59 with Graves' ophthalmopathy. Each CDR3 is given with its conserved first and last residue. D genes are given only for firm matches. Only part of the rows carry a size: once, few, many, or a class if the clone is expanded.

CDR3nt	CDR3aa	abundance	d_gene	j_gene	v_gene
TGTGCCAGCAGTTTCAGCGGGAGCTCAGAGACCCAGTACTTC	CASSFSGSSETQYF	few	TRBD2	TRBJ2-5	TRBV14
TGTGCCAGCAGCTCCGGACAGGGCGAGGGGGGGACCCAGTACTTC	CASSSGQGEGGTQYF	.	TRBD1	TRBJ2-5	TRBV12-3/TRBV12-4
TGTGCCAGCAGTGCACAGGGAGAGGACGAGCAGTACTTC	CASSAQGEDEQYF	few	.	TRBJ2-7	TRBV6-2/TRBV6-3
TGTGCCAGCAGCCCCTTGGGGTCAACTAATGAAAAACTGTTTTTT	CASSPLGSTNEKLFF	.	.	TRBJ1-4	TRBV5-6
TGTGCCAGCAGTTTCGTCGGGACAGGGGGATACGAGACCCAGTACTTC	CASSFVGTGGYETQYF	.	TRBD1	TRBJ2-5	TRBV28
TGTGCCACCCGAGGGGGTGTTATAAAGAACACTGAAGCTTTCTTT	CATRGGVIKNTEAFF	.	.	TRBJ1-1	TRBV6-1
TGTGCCAGCAGGCTCGGGCGCAGGCGTAATCAGCCCCAGCATTTT	CASRLGRRRNQPQHF	many	.	TRBJ1-5	TRBV28
TGCGCCAGCAGCGTTCGCTCGGACAGGGGGAACACTGAAGCTTTCTTT	CASSVRSDRGNTEAFF	few	TRBD1	TRBJ1-1	TRBV5-1
TGTGCCAGCAGGCCACCTACGTTGCAGGCGACCCGCGGCGCCGATGAGCAGTTCTTC	CASRPPTLQATRGADEQFF	.	.	TRBJ2-1	TRBV6-1
TGTGCCAGCGGTGTAGAAACAATTTCTAGCACAGATACGCAGTATTTT	CASGVETISSTDTQYF	many	.	TRBJ2-3	TRBV2
TGTGCCAGCAGTGAAAGCGGGACAGGGCGCAATGAGCAGTTCTTC	CASSESGTGRNEQFF	.	TRBD1	TRBJ2-1	TRBV6-1
TGTGCTAGCAGTTACTCGTTACAGGGAACCCACTATGGCTACACCTTC	CASSYSLQGTHYGYTF	.	.	TRBJ1-2	TRBV6-6
TGTGCCAGCAGCTATTGGCGGGGTTCGAACACTGAAGCTTTCTTT	CASSYWRGSNTEAFF	.	.	TRBJ1-1	TRBV13
TGTGCCAGTAGTATAGGACAGGGAAATTTTGGCCTCACCACAGATACGCAGTATTTT	CASSIGQGNFGLTTDTQYF	.	TRBD1	TRBJ2-3	TRBV19